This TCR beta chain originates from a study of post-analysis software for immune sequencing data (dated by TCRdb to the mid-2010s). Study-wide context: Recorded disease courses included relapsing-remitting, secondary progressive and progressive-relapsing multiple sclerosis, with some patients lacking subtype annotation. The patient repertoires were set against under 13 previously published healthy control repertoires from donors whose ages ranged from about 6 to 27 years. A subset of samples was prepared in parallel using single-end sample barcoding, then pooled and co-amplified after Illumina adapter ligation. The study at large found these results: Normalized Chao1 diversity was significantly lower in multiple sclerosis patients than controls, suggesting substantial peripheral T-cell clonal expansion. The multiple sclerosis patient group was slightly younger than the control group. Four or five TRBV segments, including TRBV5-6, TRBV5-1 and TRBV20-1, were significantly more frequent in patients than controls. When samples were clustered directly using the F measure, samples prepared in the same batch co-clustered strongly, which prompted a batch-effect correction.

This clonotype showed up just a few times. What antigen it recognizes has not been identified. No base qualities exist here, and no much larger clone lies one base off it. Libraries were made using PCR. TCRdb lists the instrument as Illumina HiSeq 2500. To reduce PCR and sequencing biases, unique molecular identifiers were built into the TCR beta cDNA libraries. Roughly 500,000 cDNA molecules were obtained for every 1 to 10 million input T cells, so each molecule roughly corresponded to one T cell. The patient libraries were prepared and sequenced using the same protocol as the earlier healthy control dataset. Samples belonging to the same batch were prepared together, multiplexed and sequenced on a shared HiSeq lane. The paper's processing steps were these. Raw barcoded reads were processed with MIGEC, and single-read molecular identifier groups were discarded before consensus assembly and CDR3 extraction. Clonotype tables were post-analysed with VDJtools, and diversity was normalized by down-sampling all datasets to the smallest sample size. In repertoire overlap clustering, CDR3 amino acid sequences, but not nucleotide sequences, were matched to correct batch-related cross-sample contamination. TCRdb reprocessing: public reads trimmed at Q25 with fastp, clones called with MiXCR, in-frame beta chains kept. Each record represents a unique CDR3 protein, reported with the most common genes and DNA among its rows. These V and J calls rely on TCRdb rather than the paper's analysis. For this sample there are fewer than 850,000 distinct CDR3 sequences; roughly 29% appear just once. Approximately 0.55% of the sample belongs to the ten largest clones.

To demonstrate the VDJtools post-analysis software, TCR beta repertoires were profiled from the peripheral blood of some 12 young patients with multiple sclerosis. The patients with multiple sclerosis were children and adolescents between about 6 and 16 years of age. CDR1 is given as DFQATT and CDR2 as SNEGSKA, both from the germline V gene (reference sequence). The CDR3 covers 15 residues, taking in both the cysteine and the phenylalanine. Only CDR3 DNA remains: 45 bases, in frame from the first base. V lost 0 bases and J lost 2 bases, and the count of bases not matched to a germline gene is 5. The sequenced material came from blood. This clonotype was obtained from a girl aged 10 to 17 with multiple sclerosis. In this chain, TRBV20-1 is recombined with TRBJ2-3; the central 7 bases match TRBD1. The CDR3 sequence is CSARDLTGATDTQYF. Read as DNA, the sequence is TGCAGTGCTAGAGATCTTACAGGGGCCACAGATACGCAGTATTTT.